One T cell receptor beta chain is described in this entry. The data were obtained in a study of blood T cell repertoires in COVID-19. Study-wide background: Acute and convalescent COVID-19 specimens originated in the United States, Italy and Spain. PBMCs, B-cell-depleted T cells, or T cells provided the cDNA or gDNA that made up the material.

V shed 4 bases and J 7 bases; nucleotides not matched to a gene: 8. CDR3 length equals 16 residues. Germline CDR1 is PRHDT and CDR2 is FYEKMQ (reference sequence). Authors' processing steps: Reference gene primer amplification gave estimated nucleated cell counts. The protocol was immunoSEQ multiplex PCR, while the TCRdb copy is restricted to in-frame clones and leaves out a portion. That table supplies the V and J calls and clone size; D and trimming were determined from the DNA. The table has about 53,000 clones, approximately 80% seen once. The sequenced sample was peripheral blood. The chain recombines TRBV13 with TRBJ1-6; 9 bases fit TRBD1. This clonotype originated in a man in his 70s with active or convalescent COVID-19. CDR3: CASSSDRGLGNSPLHF. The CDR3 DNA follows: TGTGCCAGCAGCTCGGACAGGGGCTTGGGAAATTCACCCCTCCACTTT.